In this sample, the clone carrying this TCR beta chain turned up many times. This sample is part of a study of read filtering for tumor transcriptome and immune sequencing. The CDR3 totals 13 residues. In germline, CDR1 is DFQATT, CDR2 SNEGSKA (reference sequence). The library was built from about 0.4 ug RNA with molecular barcoded adaptors for alpha/delta and beta/gamma chains. A single record per CDR3 protein comes from TCRdb applying MiXCR to the reads. The sample carries 35,000 to 40,000 distinct CDR3 sequences, roughly an eighth recorded once. Source material: a population of CD138-negative cells sorted from bone marrow. This receptor was identified in a donor older than 35 with multiple myeloma. This rearrangement joins TRBV20-1 to TRBJ2-2; 12 bases align to TRBD2. The DNA of the CDR3 is TGCAGCGGACTAGCGGGGATCACCGGGGAGCTGTTTTTT. It yields the protein CSGLAGITGELFF.